This T cell receptor (beta chain) came from a study of shared T cell receptors in the human thymus. The CDR3 contains 13 residues. The V gene's germline CDR1 is MDHEN and CDR2 SYDVKM. V shed 6 bases and J 4 bases; nucleotides not matched to a gene: 6. Libraries were prepared by immunoSEQ multiplex PCR; TCRdb keeps only in-frame clonotypes and omits some of them. The table records hundreds of thousands of clones, around 89% of them present only once. These same records also appear under a second study, on human thymus T cells. That report adds: Corrective surgery for congenital heart defects was being performed on the healthy Finnish infants who were the donors. It was from resections taken during corrective heart surgery that the thymus tissue came. Repertoires from thymus and blood appeared to show biased V and J gene usage. A high degree of thymic repertoire overlap among unrelated individuals was reported in related research.

The chain links TRBV28 to TRBJ2-7, with 7 bases aligning to TRBD1. Sequenced sample: thymocytes. The receptor was derived from a boy under two years old with a congenital heart defect. This chain's CDR3 is CASRFSGGYEQYF. CDR3 bases: TGTGCCAGCAGGTTTTCAGGGGGTTACGAGCAGTACTTC.